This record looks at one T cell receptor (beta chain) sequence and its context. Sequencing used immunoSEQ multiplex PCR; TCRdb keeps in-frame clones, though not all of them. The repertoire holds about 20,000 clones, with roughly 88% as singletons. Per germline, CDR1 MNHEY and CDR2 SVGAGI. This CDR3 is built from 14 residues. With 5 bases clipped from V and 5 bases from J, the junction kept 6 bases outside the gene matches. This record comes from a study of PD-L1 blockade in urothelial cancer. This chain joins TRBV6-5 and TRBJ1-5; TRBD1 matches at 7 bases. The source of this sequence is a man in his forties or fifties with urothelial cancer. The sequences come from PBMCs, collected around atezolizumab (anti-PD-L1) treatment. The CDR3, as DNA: TGTGCCAGCAGTGGAGACAGGGTAGATCAGCCCCAGCATTTT. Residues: CASSGDRVDQPQHF.